This record covers a single T cell receptor beta chain. What it binds is unknown. These data are taken from a study of response to subunit inactivated influenza vaccine. Study-wide points: The study's authors posited that every seasonal influenza vaccination enlists few new T cells.

TCRdb redid the calling of the RT-PCR reads with MiXCR, one entry per CDR3 protein. The sample holds 400,000 to 650,000 distinct CDR3 sequences, about 7.2% seen once. This material consisted of PBMCs from blood, taken around 25 months after vaccination. The receptor comes from a man aged 50 to 75 who received an inactivated influenza vaccine.

In DNA, the CDR3 is TGTGCCAGCAGTTACTCGGGGATAGATACGCAGTATTTT. It yields the protein CASSYSGIDTQYF. V gene TRBV6-2 or TRBV6-3 combines with J gene TRBJ2-3; no clear D gene. CDR3 length equals 13 residues. V dropped 0 bases and J dropped 5 bases, with 6 bases sitting between them. Per the germline V gene, CDR1 is MNHEY and CDR2 is SVGEGT.